This T cell receptor beta chain was sequenced for a study of CD8 T cells in Susac syndrome. V was cut by 1 base and J by 8 bases, with 13 bases left in between. This CDR3 spans 13 amino acids. Germline V gives CDR1 DFQATT, CDR2 SNEGSKA (reference sequence). Random hexamers were used to reverse transcribe the RNA input (about 0.5 to 1 ug). By means of immunoSEQ multiplex PCR, TCR beta CDR3 spanning 54 Vbeta and 13 Jbeta underwent amplification. TCRdb re-called the immunoSEQ multiplex PCR reads through MiXCR, storing one row per CDR3 protein. The table shows 150,000 or so distinct CDR3 sequences, with around 96% occurring only once.

The rearrangement uses TRBV20-1 and TRBJ2-3; the D call may be TRBD1 or TRBD2 (5 bases each). The sequenced sample was CD4+ T cells from PBMCs. The clonotype was recovered from a human donor in good health. Here the CDR3 reads CSARGYGAGTQYF. CDR3 coding DNA: TGCAGTGCTAGAGGATACGGGGCCGGTACGCAGTATTTT.